This is a list of T cell receptor beta chains from one sample in a study of blood T cell repertoires in COVID-19. Data came from immunoSEQ multiplex PCR; TCRdb stores just in-frame clones and leaves some out. Among fewer than 300,000 clones, approximately 84% were seen once, and the ten largest hold more than 1.2%. Source material: peripheral blood. The receptors were sampled from a human donor with COVID-19, enrolled during active disease. The donor label of this sample is uncertain. Each CDR3 is given with its conserved first and last residue. A D gene is named only where the DNA matches it firmly. The listing skips clone size in some rows; elsewhere it reads once, few, many or a size class.

d_call	v_call	j_call	clone_size	cdr3_nt	cdr3_aa
.	TRBV9	TRBJ2-7	.	TGTGCCAGCAGCGTAAGTCTTGGCGGGCCCTCCTACGAGCAGTACTTC	CASSVSLGGPSYEQYF
TRBD2	TRBV12-5	TRBJ2-1	.	TGTGCTAGTGGTTTGGGTCGCGGGAGGTTGAATGAGCAGTTCTTC	CASGLGRGRLNEQFF
TRBD2	TRBV5-1	TRBJ2-6	.	TGCGCCAGCAACACACTAGCGGCCGGGGCCAACGTCCTGACTTTC	CASNTLAAGANVLTF
.	TRBV10-3	TRBJ2-2	.	TGTGCCATCAGTGAACAGGCAACAAAAGCCGGGGAGCTGTTTTTT	CAISEQATKAGELFF
.	TRBV19	TRBJ1-5	.	TGTGCCAGTAGTATGGTCTGGGACTATAGCAATCAGCCCCAGCATTTT	CASSMVWDYSNQPQHF
.	TRBV5-6	TRBJ2-2	.	TGTGCCAGCAGCTTCTTGTCTAGCACGGAGCTGTTTTTT	CASSFLSSTELFF
.	TRBV2	TRBJ2-2	few	TGTGCCAGCAGCGCGACCACAGGGGGGGGCGGGGAGCTGTTTTTT	CASSATTGGGGELFF
TRBD2	TRBV11-2	TRBJ2-2	.	TGTGCCAGCAGCTTCCCCGGACTAGCGGGAGAAGCGGAGCTGTTTTTT	CASSFPGLAGEAELFF
TRBD1	TRBV14	TRBJ1-1	.	TGTGCCAGCAGCGGAACCGGGACAGGGGTTCGAGTTGAAGCTTTCTTT	CASSGTGTGVRVEAFF
TRBD2	TRBV6-4	TRBJ2-1	.	TGTGCCAGCAGCAGACTAGCGGGAGCCCCTTCATACAATGAGCAGTTCTTC	CASSRLAGAPSYNEQFF
TRBD1	TRBV19	TRBJ1-5	.	TGTGCCAGTAGTTCCTCGACAGGGTCGGGTCAGCCCCAGCATTTT	CASSSSTGSGQPQHF
.	TRBV9	TRBJ2-5	.	TGTGCCAGCAGCGCTGGAGACCGACGGAGCCAAGAGACCCAGTACTTC	CASSAGDRRSQETQYF
.	TRBV5-1	TRBJ1-2	.	TGCGCCAGCAGCGACCAGGAACTCTATGGCTACACCTTC	CASSDQELYGYTF
.	TRBV3-1/TRBV3-2	TRBJ1-1	once	TGTGCCAGCAGCCAAGGACTCATGAACACTGAAGCTTTCTTT	CASSQGLMNTEAFF
TRBD1	TRBV5-1	TRBJ2-4	.	TGCGCCAGCAGCTTGGGGGACAGCACAGCCAAAAACATTCAGTACTTC	CASSLGDSTAKNIQYF
.	TRBV5-4	TRBJ1-1	.	TGTGCCAGCAGCTTGCCTGGGGCTCTGGACACTGAAGCTTTCTTT	CASSLPGALDTEAFF
TRBD2	TRBV18	TRBJ2-7	.	TGTGCCAGCTCACCACCTTTCCAGCGGGGTACCTACGAGCAGTACTTC	CASSPPFQRGTYEQYF
TRBD2	TRBV27	TRBJ2-3	.	TGTGCCAGCAGTTTTAGACTAGCGGGGCATAGCACAGATACGCAGTATTTT	CASSFRLAGHSTDTQYF
.	TRBV19	TRBJ2-3	.	TGTGCCAGTAGTGCGTTAGCAGATACGCAGTATTTT	CASSALADTQYF
TRBD1	TRBV5-6	TRBJ1-6	.	TGTGCCAGCAGCTCTATGAGGACAGGGGCATTACCCCTCCACTTT	CASSSMRTGALPLHF
.	TRBV5-8	TRBJ1-1	.	TGTGCCAGCAGCCTCATTTGGCAAGCTTTCTTT	CASSLIWQAFF
.	TRBV19	TRBJ1-5	.	TGTGCCAGTAGTATTATAAGGGGCGCGGAGCCCCAGCATTTT	CASSIIRGAEPQHF
TRBD2	TRBV5-4	TRBJ2-3	.	TGTGCCAGCAGCTTGGATAGCGGGAACACAGATACGCAGTATTTT	CASSLDSGNTDTQYF
.	TRBV2	TRBJ1-4	.	TGTGCCAGCAACCCATACAGAACTAATGAAAAACTGTTTTTT	CASNPYRTNEKLFF
.	TRBV30	TRBJ1-5	.	TGTGCCTGGAGTTACAGGGACAATCAGCCCCAGCATTTT	CAWSYRDNQPQHF
.	TRBV5-4	TRBJ2-7	.	TGTGCCAGCAGCCCAGAGGTTGCGGCCTACGAGCAGTACTTC	CASSPEVAAYEQYF
TRBD2	TRBV7-3	TRBJ2-7	.	TGTGCCAGCAGCTCCTGGACTAGCGGGCTGGGTATGGACGAGCAGTACTTC	CASSSWTSGLGMDEQYF
TRBD2	TRBV18	TRBJ2-2	.	TGTGCCAGCTCACCAAACCGGGGGGACACCGGGGAGCTGTTTTTT	CASSPNRGDTGELFF
TRBD1	TRBV6-6	TRBJ1-2	few	TGTGCCAGCATCCAGGGGGCGCGGGGCTACACCTTC	CASIQGARGYTF
.	TRBV5-1	TRBJ2-1	once	TGCGCCAGCAGCTTGACGGGGTTCTCCTACAATGAGCAGTTCTTC	CASSLTGFSYNEQFF
.	TRBV6-5	TRBJ1-2	.	TGTGCCAGCAGCGGCAGGGTAGCTAACTATGGCTACACCTTC	CASSGRVANYGYTF
TRBD1	TRBV6-5	TRBJ2-1	many	TGTGCCAGCAGCAGGGACAGGGCTAACAATGAGCAGTTCTTC	CASSRDRANNEQFF
TRBD2	TRBV7-8	TRBJ2-3	.	TGTGCCAGCAGCCCGCGGGGGAGCGGGGGAACAGATACGCAGTATTTT	CASSPRGSGGTDTQYF
.	TRBV5-6	TRBJ1-2	.	TGTGCCAGCAGCAGAAGGAGTGGAGGCCATGGCTACACCTTC	CASSRRSGGHGYTF
TRBD1	TRBV7-2	TRBJ1-6	.	TGTGCCAGCAGCTTTAATCGACAGGGGGTTTCACCCCTCCACTTT	CASSFNRQGVSPLHF
.	TRBV29-1	TRBJ1-1	once	TGCAGCGGGGGGAGGGCTAACACTGAAGCTTTCTTT	CSGGRANTEAFF
TRBD2	TRBV7-2	TRBJ2-3	few	TGTGCCAGCAGCCGCGCTAGCGGGAGGGCTGGAGATACGCAGTATTTT	CASSRASGRAGDTQYF
.	TRBV6-6	TRBJ1-2	.	TGTGCCAGCAGTTATACTACTCAGGGTGATGGCTACACCTTC	CASSYTTQGDGYTF
TRBD1	TRBV19	TRBJ2-7	few	TGTGCCAGTAGTATTTCACCGGGACAGCTCTTCTCGGGGCAGTACTTC	CASSISPGQLFSGQYF